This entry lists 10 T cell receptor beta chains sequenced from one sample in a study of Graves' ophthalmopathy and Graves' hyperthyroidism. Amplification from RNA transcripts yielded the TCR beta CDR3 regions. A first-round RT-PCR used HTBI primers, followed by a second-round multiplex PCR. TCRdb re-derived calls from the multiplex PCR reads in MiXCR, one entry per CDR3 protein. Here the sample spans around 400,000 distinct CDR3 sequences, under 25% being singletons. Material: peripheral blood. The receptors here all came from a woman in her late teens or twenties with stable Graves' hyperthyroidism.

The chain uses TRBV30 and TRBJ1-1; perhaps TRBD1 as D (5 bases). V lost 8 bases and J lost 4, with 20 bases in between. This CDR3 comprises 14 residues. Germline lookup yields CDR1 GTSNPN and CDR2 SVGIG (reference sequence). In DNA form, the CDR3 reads TGTGCCAGACGTCCGGGACGACGGGGCACTGAAGCTTTCTTT. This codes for CARRPGRRGTEAFF. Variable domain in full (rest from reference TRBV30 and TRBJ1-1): SQTIHQWPATLVQPVGSPLSLECTVEGTSNPNLYWYRQAAGRGLQLLFYSVGIGQISSEVPQNLSASRPQDRQFILSSKKLLLSDSGFYLCARRPGRRGTEAFFGQGTRLTVV.

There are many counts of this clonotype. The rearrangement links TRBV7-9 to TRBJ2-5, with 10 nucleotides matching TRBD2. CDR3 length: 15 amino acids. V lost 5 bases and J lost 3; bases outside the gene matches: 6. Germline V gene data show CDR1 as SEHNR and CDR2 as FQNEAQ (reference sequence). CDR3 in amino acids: CASSPRTSGEETQYF. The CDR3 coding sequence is TGTGCCAGCAGCCCCCGGACTAGCGGCGAAGAGACCCAGTACTTC.

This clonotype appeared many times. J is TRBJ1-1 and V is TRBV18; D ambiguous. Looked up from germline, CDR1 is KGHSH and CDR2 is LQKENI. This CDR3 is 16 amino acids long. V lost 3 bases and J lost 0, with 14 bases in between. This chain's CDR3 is CASSPYAPGLNTEAFF. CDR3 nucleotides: TGTGCCAGCTCACCTTACGCGCCTGGGCTGAACACTGAAGCTTTCTTT.

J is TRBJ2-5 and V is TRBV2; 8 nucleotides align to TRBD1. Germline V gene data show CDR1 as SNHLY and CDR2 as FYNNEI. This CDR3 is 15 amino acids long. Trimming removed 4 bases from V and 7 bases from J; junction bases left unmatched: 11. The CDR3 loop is CASSGGQGGVMTQYF. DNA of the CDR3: TGTGCCAGCAGTGGAGGACAGGGAGGTGTGATGACCCAGTACTTC.

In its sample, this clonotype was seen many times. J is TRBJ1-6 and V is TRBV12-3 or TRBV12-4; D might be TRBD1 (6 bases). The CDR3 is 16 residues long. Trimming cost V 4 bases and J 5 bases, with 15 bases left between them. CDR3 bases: TGTGCCAGCAGTTCTCGACAGGATGGCCATAATTCACCCCTCCACTTT. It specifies CASSSRQDGHNSPLHF.

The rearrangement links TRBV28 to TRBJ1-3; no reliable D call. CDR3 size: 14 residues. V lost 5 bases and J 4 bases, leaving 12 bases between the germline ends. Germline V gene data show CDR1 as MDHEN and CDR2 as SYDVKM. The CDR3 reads CASSETLIGNTIYF. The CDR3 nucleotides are TGTGCCAGCAGTGAGACATTGATCGGAAACACCATATATTTT.

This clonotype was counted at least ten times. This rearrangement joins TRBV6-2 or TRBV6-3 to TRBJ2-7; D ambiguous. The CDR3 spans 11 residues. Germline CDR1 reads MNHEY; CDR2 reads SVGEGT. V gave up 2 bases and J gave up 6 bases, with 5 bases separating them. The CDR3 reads CASSYRSEQYF. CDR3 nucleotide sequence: TGTGCCAGCAGTTACCGGTCCGAGCAGTACTTC.

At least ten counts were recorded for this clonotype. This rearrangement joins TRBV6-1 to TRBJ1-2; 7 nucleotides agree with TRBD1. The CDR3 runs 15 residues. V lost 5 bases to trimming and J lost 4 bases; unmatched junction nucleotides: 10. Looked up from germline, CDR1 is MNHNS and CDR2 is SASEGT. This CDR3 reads CASSKGQSFGYGYTF. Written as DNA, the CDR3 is TGTGCCAGCAGTAAGGGACAGAGCTTCGGCTATGGCTACACCTTC.

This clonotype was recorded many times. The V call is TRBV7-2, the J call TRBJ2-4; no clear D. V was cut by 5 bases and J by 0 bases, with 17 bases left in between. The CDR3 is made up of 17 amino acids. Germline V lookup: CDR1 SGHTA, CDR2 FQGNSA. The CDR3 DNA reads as TGTGCCAGCAGCCTCACCTACAGTAGGTTAGCCAAAAACATTCAGTACTTC. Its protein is CASSLTYSRLAKNIQYF.

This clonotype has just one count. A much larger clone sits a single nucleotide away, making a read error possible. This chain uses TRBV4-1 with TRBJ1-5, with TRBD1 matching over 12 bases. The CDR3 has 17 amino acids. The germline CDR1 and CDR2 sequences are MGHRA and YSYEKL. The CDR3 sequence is CASSQDYGTGGDQPHHF. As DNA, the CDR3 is TGCGCCAGCAGCCAAGATTACGGGACAGGGGGCGATCAGCCCCATCATTTT.